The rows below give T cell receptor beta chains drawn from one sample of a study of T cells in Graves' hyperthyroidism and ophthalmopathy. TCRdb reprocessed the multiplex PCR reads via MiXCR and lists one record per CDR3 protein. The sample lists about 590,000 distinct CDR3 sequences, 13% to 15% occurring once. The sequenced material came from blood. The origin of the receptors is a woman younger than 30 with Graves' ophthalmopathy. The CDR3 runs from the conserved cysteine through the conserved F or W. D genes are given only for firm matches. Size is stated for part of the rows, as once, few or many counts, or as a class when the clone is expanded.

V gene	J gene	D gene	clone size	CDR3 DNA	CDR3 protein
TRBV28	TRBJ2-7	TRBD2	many	TGTGCCAGCAGTACGGGACTAGCGGTACGGTACTTC	CASSTGLAVRYF
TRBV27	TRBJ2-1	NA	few	TGTGCCAGCAGTTCCGGGACATTTTTGAGCTCCTACAATGAGCAGTTCTTC	CASSSGTFLSSYNEQFF
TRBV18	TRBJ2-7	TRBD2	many	TGTGCCAGCTCACCACTTTCGACTAGCGGTGCCTACGAGCAGTACTTC	CASSPLSTSGAYEQYF
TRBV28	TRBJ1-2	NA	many	TGTGCCAGCAGTTTGGATGTGGGGGGCGGCTACACCTTC	CASSLDVGGGYTF
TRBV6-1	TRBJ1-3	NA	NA	TGTGCCAGCAGACGCAAACTCCTGCTGAGCTCTGGAAACACCATATATTTT	CASRRKLLLSSGNTIYF
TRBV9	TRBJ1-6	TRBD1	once	TGTGCCAGCAGCCCGGGACAGGGAGTGGGATCACCCCTCCACTTT	CASSPGQGVGSPLHF
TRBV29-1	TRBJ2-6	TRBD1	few	TGCAGCGTTGAAGAAGAGGACAGGGGAGAGTCTGGGGCCAACGTCCTGACTTTC	CSVEEEDRGESGANVLTF
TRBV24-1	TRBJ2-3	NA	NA	TGTGCCACCAGTGATTTAGGTGGAGGGTCAATGGCGCAGTATTTT	CATSDLGGGSMAQYF
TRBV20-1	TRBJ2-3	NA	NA	TGCAGTGCTAGGAACCCCCCACGGGAGCGCACAGATACGCAGTATTTT	CSARNPPRERTDTQYF
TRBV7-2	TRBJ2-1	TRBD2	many	TGTGCCAGCAGCTTAGCAGGCCGCGGGAGGGCCCTATACAATGAGCAGTTCTTC	CASSLAGRGRALYNEQFF
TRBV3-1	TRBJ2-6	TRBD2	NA	TGTGCCAGCAGCCAACAGTGGGAGGGAGGATCTGGGGCCAACGTCCTGACTTTC	CASSQQWEGGSGANVLTF
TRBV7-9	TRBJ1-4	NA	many	TGTGCCAGCCAGGGAACTAATGAAAAACTGTTTTTT	CASQGTNEKLFF
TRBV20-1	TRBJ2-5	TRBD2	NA	TGCAGTGCTAGAGTTATAATCTGGCTAGCGGGACTGTACCAAGAGACCCAGTACTTC	CSARVIIWLAGLYQETQYF
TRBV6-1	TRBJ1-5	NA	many	TGTGCCAGCAGTGAACCGGTGCCCCCCTGGCCCCAGCATTTT	CASSEPVPPWPQHF
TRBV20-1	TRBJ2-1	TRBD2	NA	TGCAGTGCTATTCTCCTGCCGGGACTAGCGGGAGCCGCCTCCTACAATGAGCAGTTCTTC	CSAILLPGLAGAASYNEQFF
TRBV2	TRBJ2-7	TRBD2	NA	TGTGCCACCGGGACTAGCGCCTACGAGCAGTACTTC	CATGTSAYEQYF
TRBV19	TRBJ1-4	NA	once	TGTGCCAGTAGTATAGAGTCGGGTACAATTCGGGTTGAAAAACTGTTTTTT	CASSIESGTIRVEKLFF
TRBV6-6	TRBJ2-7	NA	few	TGTGCCAGCAGTTACGAAGGGGGAGGAAGGGCCTACGAGCAGTACTTC	CASSYEGGGRAYEQYF
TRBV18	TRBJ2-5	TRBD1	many	TGTGCCAGCTCACCGACAGGGGGGTACCTGGAGACCCAGTACTTC	CASSPTGGYLETQYF
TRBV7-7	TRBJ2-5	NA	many	TGTGCTAGCAGCTTAGTTCCGTCTCAGGGGGAGACCCAGTACTTC	CASSLVPSQGETQYF
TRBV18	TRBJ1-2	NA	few	TGTGCCAGCTCACCATCTAGGGCTCGGAATAAAAACTATGGCTACACCTTC	CASSPSRARNKNYGYTF
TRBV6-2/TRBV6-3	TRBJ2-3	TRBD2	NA	TGTGCCAGCAGTTCCCCGGGACTAGCGAGCACAGATACGCAGTATTTT	CASSSPGLASTDTQYF